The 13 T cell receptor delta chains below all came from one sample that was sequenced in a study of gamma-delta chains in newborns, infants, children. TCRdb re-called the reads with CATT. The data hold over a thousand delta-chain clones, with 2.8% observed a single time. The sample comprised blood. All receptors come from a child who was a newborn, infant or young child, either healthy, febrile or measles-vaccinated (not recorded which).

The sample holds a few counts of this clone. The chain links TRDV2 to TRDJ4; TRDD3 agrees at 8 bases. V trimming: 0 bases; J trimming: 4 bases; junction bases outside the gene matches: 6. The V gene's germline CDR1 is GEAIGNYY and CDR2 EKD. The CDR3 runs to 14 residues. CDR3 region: CACDTLTGGPPLIF. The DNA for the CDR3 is TGTGCCTGTGACACCCTCACTGGGGGCCCACCCCTGATCTTT.

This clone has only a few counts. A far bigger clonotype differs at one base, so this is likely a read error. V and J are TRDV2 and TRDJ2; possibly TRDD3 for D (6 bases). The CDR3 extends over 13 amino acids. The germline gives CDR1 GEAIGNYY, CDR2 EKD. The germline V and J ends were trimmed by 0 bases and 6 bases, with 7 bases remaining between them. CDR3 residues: CACDTWGAAQLFF. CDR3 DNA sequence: TGTGCCTGTGACACCTGGGGGGCAGCACAACTCTTCTTT.

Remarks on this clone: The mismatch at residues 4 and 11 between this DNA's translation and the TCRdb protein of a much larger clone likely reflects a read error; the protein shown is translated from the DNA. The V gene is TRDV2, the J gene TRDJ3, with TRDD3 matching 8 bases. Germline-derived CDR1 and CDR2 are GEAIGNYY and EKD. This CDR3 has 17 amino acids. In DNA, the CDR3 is TGTGCCTGTAACACCTGGGGGAGCTCCTGGGGCACCCGACAGATGTTTTTC. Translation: CACNTWGSSWGTRQMFF.

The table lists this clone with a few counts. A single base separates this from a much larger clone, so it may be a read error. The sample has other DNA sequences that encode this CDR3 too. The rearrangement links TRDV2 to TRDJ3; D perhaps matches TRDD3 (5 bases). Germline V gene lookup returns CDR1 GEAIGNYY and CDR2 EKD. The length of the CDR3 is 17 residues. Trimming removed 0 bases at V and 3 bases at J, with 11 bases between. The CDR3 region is CACDTGLGGWDTRQMFF. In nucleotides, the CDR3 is TGTGCCTGTGACACCGGACTAGGGGGCTGGGACACCCGACAGATGTTTTTC.

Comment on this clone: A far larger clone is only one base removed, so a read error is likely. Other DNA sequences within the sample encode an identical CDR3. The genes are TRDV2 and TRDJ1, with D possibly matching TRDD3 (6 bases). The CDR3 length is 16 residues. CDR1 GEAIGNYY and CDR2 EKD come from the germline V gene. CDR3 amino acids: CAWQRRGTPYTDKLIF. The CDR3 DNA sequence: TGTGCCTGGCAGCGTCGGGGGACCCCTTACACCGACAAACTCATCTTT.

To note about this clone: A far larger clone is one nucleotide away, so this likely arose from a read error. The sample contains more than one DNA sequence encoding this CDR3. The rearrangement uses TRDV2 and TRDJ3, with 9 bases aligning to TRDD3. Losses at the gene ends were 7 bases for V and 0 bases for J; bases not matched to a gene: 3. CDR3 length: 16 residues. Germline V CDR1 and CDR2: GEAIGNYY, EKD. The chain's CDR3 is CACDWGSSWDTRQMFF. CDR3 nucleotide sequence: TGTGCCTGCGACTGGGGGAGCTCCTGGGACACCCGACAGATGTTTTTC.

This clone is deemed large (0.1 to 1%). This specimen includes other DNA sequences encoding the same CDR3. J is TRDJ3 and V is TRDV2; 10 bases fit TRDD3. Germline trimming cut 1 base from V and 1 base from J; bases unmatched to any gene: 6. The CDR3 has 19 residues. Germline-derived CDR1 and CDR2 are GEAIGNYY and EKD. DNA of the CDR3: TGTGCCTGTGACACTGGGGGATACTCCCTTTCCTGGGACACCCGACAGATGTTTTTC. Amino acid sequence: CACDTGGYSLSWDTRQMFF.

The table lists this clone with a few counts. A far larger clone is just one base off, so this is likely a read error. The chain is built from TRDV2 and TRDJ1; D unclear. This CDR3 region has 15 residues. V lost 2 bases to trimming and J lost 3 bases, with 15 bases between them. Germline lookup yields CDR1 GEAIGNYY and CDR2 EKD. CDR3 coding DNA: TGTGCCTGTGACAATATTGGATCTTACGCCGATAAACTCATCTTT. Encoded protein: CACDNIGSYADKLIF.

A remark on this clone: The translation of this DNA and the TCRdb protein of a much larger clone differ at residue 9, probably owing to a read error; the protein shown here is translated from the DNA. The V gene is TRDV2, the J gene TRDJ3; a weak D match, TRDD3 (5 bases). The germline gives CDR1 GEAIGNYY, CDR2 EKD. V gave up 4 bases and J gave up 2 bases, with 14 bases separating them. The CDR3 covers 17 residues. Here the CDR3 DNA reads TGTGCCTGTGATCGTACTGGAAGCCCCTGGGACACCCGACAGATGTTTTTC. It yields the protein CACDRTGSPWDTRQMFF.

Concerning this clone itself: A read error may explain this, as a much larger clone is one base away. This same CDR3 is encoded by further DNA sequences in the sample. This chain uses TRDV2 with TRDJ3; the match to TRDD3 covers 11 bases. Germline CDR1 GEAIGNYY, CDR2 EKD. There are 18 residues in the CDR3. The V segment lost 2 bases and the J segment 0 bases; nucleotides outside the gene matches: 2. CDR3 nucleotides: TGTGCCTGTGACATACTGGGGGATAGCTCCTGGGACACCCGACAGATGTTTTTC. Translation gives CACDILGDSSWDTRQMFF.

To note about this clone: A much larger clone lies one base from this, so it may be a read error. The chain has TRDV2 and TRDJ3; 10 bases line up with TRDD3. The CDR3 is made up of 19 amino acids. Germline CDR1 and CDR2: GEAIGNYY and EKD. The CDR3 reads CACDPVLGDLSWDIRQMFF. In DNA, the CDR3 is TGTGCCTGTGATCCTGTACTGGGGGATCTCTCCTGGGACATCCGACAGATGTTTTTC.

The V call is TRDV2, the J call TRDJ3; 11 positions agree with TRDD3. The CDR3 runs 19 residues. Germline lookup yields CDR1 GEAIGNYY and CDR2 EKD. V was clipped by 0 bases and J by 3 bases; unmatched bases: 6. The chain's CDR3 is CACDTVLGDTHWDTRQMFF. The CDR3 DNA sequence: TGTGCCTGTGACACCGTGTTGGGGGATACGCACTGGGACACCCGACAGATGTTTTTC.

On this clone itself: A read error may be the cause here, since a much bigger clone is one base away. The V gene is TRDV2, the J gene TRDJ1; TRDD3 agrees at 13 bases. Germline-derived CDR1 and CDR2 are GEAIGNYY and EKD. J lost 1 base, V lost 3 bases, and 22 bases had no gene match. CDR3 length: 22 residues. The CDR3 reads CACDRLPTLRTGGYATTDKLIF. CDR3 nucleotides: TGTGCCTGTGACCGGCTTCCTACTTTACGTACTGGGGGATACGCTACCACCGATAAACTCATCTTT.